This T cell receptor beta chain is drawn from a study of patients and donors after allogeneic stem cell transplantation. TCRdb called the RT-PCR reads again in MiXCR, with one record for every CDR3 protein. The sample lists 400,000 to 450,000 distinct CDR3 sequences, roughly 17% occurring once. The V gene's germline CDR1 is SQVTM and CDR2 ANQGSEA. The CDR3 totals 13 residues. J lost 7 bases, V lost 5 bases, and 7 bases had no gene match. The sequence derives from a human donor who was either an allogeneic HSCT recipient or a stem cell or donor lymphocyte infusion donor (not recorded which). It is not recorded whose cells these are; they may come from a transplant donor. The sequenced sample consisted of blood, either unsorted or a sorted T cell fraction (not recorded which). The rearrangement uses TRBV29-1 and TRBJ2-1; 8 bases align to TRBD2. The CDR3 DNA reads TGCAGCGTTAGCGGGAGAGCAAAGAATGAGCAGTTCTTC. Encoded protein: CSVSGRAKNEQFF.